This T cell receptor (beta chain) emerged from a study of cytomegalovirus exposure and HLA in healthy donors. Background on the study: The 90 to 150 validation repertoires were produced on the same platform as the approximately 670 repertoires of the first cohort. This was reported in a later analysis.

Trimming took 0 bases from V and 3 from J; bases not matched to a gene: 5. The CDR3 covers 15 residues. Germline values: CDR1 KGHSY, CDR2 FQNENV. Measured with immunoSEQ multiplex PCR; TCRdb has only the in-frame clones, and not every one. The sample lists 100,000 or so clones; about 95% were seen once. On this clone: Its antigen remains unknown.

Study results and caveats: Researchers counted around 180 TCR beta chains as cytomegalovirus-associated. Both high specificity and high sensitivity reportedly marked the classifier's diagnosis of cytomegalovirus status. The tendency of first-cohort TCR clusters to co-occur in the roughly 130 validation repertoires emerged from a later analysis.

The sequenced sample was PBMCs. The clonotype originates from a woman aged 18-29 years in good health and CMV-seronegative. The rearrangement joins TRBV16 to TRBJ2-7; 7 bases line up with TRBD2. In DNA, the CDR3 is TGTGCCAGCAGCCAATCGTTCGGGACTATCTACGAGCAGTACTTC. This codes for CASSQSFGTIYEQYF. Supplemented by reference TRBV16 and TRBJ2-7, the full variable domain reads GEEVAQTPKHLVRGEGQKAKLYCAPIKGHSYVFWYQQVLKNEFKFLISFQNENVFDETGMPKERFSAKCLPNSPCSLEIQATKLEDSAVYFCASSQSFGTIYEQYFGPGTRLTVT.